This T cell receptor (beta chain) was sequenced in a study of shared clonotypes between healthy human individuals. Study at large: The cohort comprised a couple of women and a few men. Their ages spanned 18 to 49 years.

The CDR3 spans 16 residues. Trimming stripped 2 bases from V and 1 base from J, with 14 bases between. Germline V gene data show CDR1 as MNHNY and CDR2 as SVGAGI (reference sequence). Selected positively for CCR7 and CD45RO-negative, naive CD8 cells excluded terminally differentiated effector memory CD45RA+ cells. The protocol was immunoSEQ multiplex PCR, while the TCRdb copy is restricted to in-frame clones and leaves out a portion. The sample holds hundreds of thousands of clones, 85% to 95% seen once. The clonotype was recovered from a woman in her thirties in good health. Material for sequencing was naive CD8+ T cells sorted from blood. The J gene is TRBJ2-5, the V gene TRBV6-6; D is tentatively TRBD1 or TRBD2 (5 bases each). CDR3 in amino acids: CASSYVWLGPQETQYF. DNA of the CDR3: TGTGCCAGCAGTTACGTATGGCTGGGACCCCAAGAGACCCAGTACTTC.